This TCR beta chain was profiled in a study of T cells in Graves' hyperthyroidism and ophthalmopathy (dated by TCRdb to about 2019). Background on the whole study: TCR V-J signatures able to tell the groups apart were searched for in a discovery cohort of 100 patients, of whom approximately 40 had Graves' ophthalmopathy and 55 to 65 had stable Graves' hyperthyroidism. Whether ophthalmopathy could be predicted prospectively was tested in an independent validation cohort made up of 18 to 20 hyperthyroidism patients plus 17 patients who later progressed to ophthalmopathy. The approximately 90 discovery patients were divided at random into training and test sets in a 7:3 ratio. Thyroid tissue and blood T-cell repertoires from roughly six Graves' hyperthyroidism patients were also compared in the study. After sampling, hyperthyroidism patients received methimazole starting at 30 mg daily, and ophthalmopathy patients received high-dose intravenous methylprednisolone. TCR Vbeta CDR3 sequencing of some 140 peripheral blood samples (under 45 ophthalmopathy, about 75 hyperthyroidism and around 17 progressor patients) is reported in the paper.

This clonotype has a count of ten or more. Its antigen specificity is not known. No qualities accompany the bases; no much larger clone lies one base away. The study excluded patients with uncontrolled infections, other autoimmune diseases, pregnancy or lactation. Diagnoses were established on the basis of clinical symptoms, serum thyroxine and TRAb, thyroid ultrasound, and orbital computed tomography. Total RNA was extracted using Trizol reagent, and RNA quality was assessed on an Agilent 2100 Bioanalyzer. Inclusive of the bounding cysteine and phenylalanine, the CDR3 is 13 residues long. This entry keeps only the CDR3 DNA: 39 bases, framed from base 1. Via the germline V gene, CDR1 is WSHSY and CDR2 SAAADI. V lost 3 bases and J lost 6 bases; the stretch between them is 11 bases long. The TCR beta CDR3 regions were amplified from RNA transcripts. For the first round of RT-PCR on the TCR CDR3, the HTBI primer set was used together with the Qiagen OneStep RT-PCR kit. The libraries were constructed in a second round of multiplex PCR and then size-selected and purified. Sequencing of the libraries was done on an Illumina HiSeq2000 using paired-end 100 bp reads. Per the authors' processing: SOAPnuke was used to process the raw data, throwing out any read that contained adapters or uncalled bases, had a mean Phred below 15, or lacked an exact constant-primer or identifier match. COPE v1.2.5 was used to merge the high-quality paired reads, and each unique nucleotide sequence was defined as a clonotype. Clonotypes were aligned to IMGT TRBV, TRBD and TRBJ reference segments using MiTCR v1.1. The analysis was restricted to V-J combinations with a frequency above 0.0001, which together covered about 99% of the repertoires. The TCS score was defined as the ratio of F50 (clonal expansion) to E x V (chaos), calculated using BLOSUM62-based TCRdist between CDR3 peptides within each V-J. Welch's t-statistics and random forest reduced around 510 V-J features to about 13, which were used in a naive Bayes classifier (R e1071). Thyroid-blood repertoire similarity was quantified with the Morisita-Horn index. TCRdb cleaned the public reads at Q25 with fastp, built clones with MiXCR and kept in-frame beta chains. All rows with the same CDR3 protein become a single entry with the most common DNA and genes. None of the V and J calls come from the authors' own analysis; TCRdb made them. This sample holds hundreds of thousands of distinct CDR3 sequences; over 40% were observed only once. Under 8% of the sample belongs to the ten largest clones.

Beyond this particular receptor, the publication reports: In validation, the model predicted progression to ophthalmopathy with over 60% sensitivity and around 72% specificity, a median of around six months before onset. Blood samples also contained most of the expanded thyroid clonotypes (frequency above 0.001), which suggests that blood repertoires may reflect thyroid immune responses. Sample size was not statistically predetermined, and blinding of investigators to group allocation was not performed. Ophthalmopathy was separated from stable hyperthyroidism by a 13 V-J signature model, with about 88% sensitivity and just over 81% specificity obtained in cross-validation and 80%/75% obtained in testing.

The TCR sequence derives from an adult man with Graves' disease, either hyperthyroidism or ophthalmopathy (not recorded which). Sequences were obtained from peripheral blood or thyroid tissue (not recorded which). Recombination linked TRBV10-2 to TRBJ1-1; TRBD1 could be the D gene, as 5 bases match. The sequenced DNA is TGCGCCAGCAGTGATGACAGCAAATCTGAAGCTTTCTTT. The resulting protein is CASSDDSKSEAFF.